This entry lists 9 T cell receptor beta chains sequenced from one sample in a study of tumor-infiltrating lymphocytes in primary liver carcinoma. Extraction of RNA together with DNA used about 18-30 mg of unsorted bulk tissue. Synthesis of TCR beta cDNA was carried out from about 0.55 ug total RNA with a constant-region primer. For TCR beta, libraries were produced by three nested multiplex PCR rounds using slightly modified ARM-PCR. A C-beta reverse primer was combined with TRBV1-TRBV30 forward primers in the first two PCR rounds, and each round had around 10 cycles. Each CDR3 protein gets one entry after TCRdb re-called the multiplex PCR reads with MiXCR. The sample records more than 45,000 distinct CDR3 sequences, around 77% being singletons. The material sequenced was liver tumor tissue from sampling region 5. Subset noted: tumor region T5, tumor centre. The receptors stem from a man aged 35-49 years with primary liver carcinoma and hepatitis B virus infection.

The gene calls are TRBV5-1 and TRBJ2-3; 8 nucleotides align to TRBD2. Germline V gives CDR1 SGHRS, CDR2 YFSETQ. With V trimmed by 5 bases and J by 2 bases, 4 bases remained unmatched. This CDR3 region has 14 residues. The CDR3 here is CASRLLADTDTQYF. The CDR3 nucleotides are TGCGCCAGCAGATTACTAGCGGACACAGATACGCAGTATTTT.

The chain recombines TRBV11-2 with TRBJ1-2; TRBD1 might be the D (5 bases). Trimming shortened V by 3 bases and J by 2 bases, and 7 bases separated the two germline ends. This CDR3 contains 13 residues. Germline V CDR1 and CDR2: SGHAT, FQNNGV. CDR3 nucleotides: TGTGCCAGCAGCTTTGAGGGGAACTATGGCTACACCTTC. This sequence encodes CASSFEGNYGYTF. Full variable domain (remainder filled in from reference TRBV11-2 and TRBJ1-2): EAGVAQSPRYKIIEKRQSVAFWCNPISGHATLYWYQQILGQGPKLLIQFQNNGVVDDSQLPKDRFSAERLKGVDSTLKIQPAKLEDSAVYLCASSFEGNYGYTFGSGTRLTVV.

This clonotype has a count of ten or more. The rearrangement uses TRBV18 and TRBJ2-5; TRBD2 agrees at 8 bases. The CDR3 sequence is 15 residues long. Germline CDR1 is KGHSH and CDR2 is LQKENI. Trimming cost V 3 bases and J 2 bases; bases outside gene matches: 5. This CDR3 is CASSPNGGDQETQYF. CDR3 sequence (DNA): TGTGCCAGCTCACCTAACGGGGGGGATCAAGAGACCCAGTACTTC.

This clonotype was detected many times. The chain links TRBV19 to TRBJ2-1; a possible D gene is TRBD1 (5 bases). The CDR3 is 14 amino acids. From germline, CDR1 is LNHDA and CDR2 SQIVND (reference sequence). V was pared by 5 bases and J by 10 bases, with 18 bases between. The CDR3 sequence is CASSGAARDGEQFF. The CDR3 coding sequence is TGTGCCAGTAGTGGAGCCGCCAGGGATGGGGAGCAGTTCTTC.

This clonotype was detected once. No conserved phenylalanine or tryptophan ends this CDR3, so it is likely a read error. The rearrangement uses TRBV4-1 and TRBJ1-1, with D uncertain. Trimming removed 1 base from V and 4 bases from J, with 10 bases in between. CDR1 MGHRA and CDR2 YSYEKL come from the germline V gene. CDR3 length equals 14 residues. CDR3 in amino acids: CASSQVNWGTEAFL. The CDR3 DNA follows: TGCGCCAGCAGCCAAGTAAACTGGGGCACTGAAGCTTTCCTT.

This chain uses TRBV11-2 with TRBJ2-5, with TRBD2 matching over 7 bases. TRBJ2-1 explains the end of the DNA better; the J call may be wrong. This CDR3 has 15 residues. Germline loops: CDR1 SGHAT, CDR2 FQNNGV. As DNA, the CDR3 is TGTGCCAGCAACCCCGTCGGACTAGTCCCAGAGACCCAGTTCTTC. The encoded protein is CASNPVGLVPETQFF.

A note on this clonotype: One end of the junction varies from germline; a read error may be responsible. The rearrangement joins TRBV5-4 to TRBJ1-2; D is perhaps TRBD1 (5 bases). Germline assignment: CDR1 SGHNT and CDR2 YYREEE (reference sequence). CDR3 length equals 19 residues. For the CDR3, the DNA is TGTGCTAGCAGCTTGGGTCTCAGTGGGGGACCCCAGGGCGGGCAGGGCTACACCTTC. As protein: CASSLGLSGGPQGGQGYTF.

Remarks on this clonotype: The missing conserved phenylalanine or tryptophan at the end of this CDR3 makes a read error likely. V and J are TRBV11-2 and TRBJ1-5; weak D call: TRBD1 (6 bases). CDR3 length: 16 amino acids. The germline V gene encodes CDR1 SGHAT and CDR2 FQNNGV. The CDR3 nucleotides are TGTACCAACAGCCTAAAAGGGGGACTCACGAATCTGCCCCAGCATAAT. Translation gives CTNSLKGGLTNLPQHN.

With respect to this clonotype: The junction departs from the called germline gene at one end, perhaps through a read error. The CDR3 bases are TGCAGCGTGATAACGGGGGGCACTGAAGCTCTCTTC. The encoded protein is CSVITGGTEALF. The chain combines TRBV29-1 with TRBJ1-1, with D maybe TRBD1 (6 bases). Germline CDR1 is SQVTM and CDR2 is ANQGSEA. The CDR3 runs to 12 residues.